The present T cell receptor (beta chain) was sequenced within a study of blood T cells in healthy people across ages. Trimming removed 6 bases from V and 5 bases from J, with 16 bases in between. This CDR3 comprises 14 residues. Germline V CDR1 and CDR2: LNHDA, SQIVND (reference sequence). It was with a sample-barcoded 5' primer and a J-beta primer mix that a second PCR of roughly 7 to 12 cycles was run. Every cDNA molecule carried a tag from a template-switch adaptor bearing 12 random nucleotides. MiXCR, run by TCRdb on the 5' RACE reads, gives a single entry per CDR3 protein. The sample holds more than 750,000 distinct CDR3 sequences, 25% to 35% seen once. The same sample was also studied in work on T cells of mothers and their children. From that study: A primer called M1S, used in the second PCR, added sample barcodes and 2-4 random nucleotides. Over 8.5 million reads per mother and roughly 3 million per child were obtained.

The chain recombines TRBV19 with TRBJ1-2; D is possibly TRBD1 (6 bases). The source material was blood. This TCR was recovered from a woman in her forties in good health. The CDR3 is CASSSQGRWYGYTF. CDR3 coding DNA: TGTGCCAGTAGCAGCCAGGGGCGCTGGTATGGCTACACCTTC. Full variable domain (outside the CDR3, taken from reference TRBV19 and TRBJ1-2): DGGITQSPKYLFRKEGQNVTLSCEQNLNHDAMYWYRQDPGQGLRLIYYSQIVNDFQKGDIAEGYSVSREKKESFPLTVTSAQKNPTAFYLCASSSQGRWYGYTFGSGTRLTVV.